A selection of T cell receptor beta chains follows, all from one sample in a study of blood T cell repertoires in COVID-19. Here immunoSEQ multiplex PCR was the method, and the copy in TCRdb shows in-frame clones only, minus some. Of 60,000 to 75,000 clones in the sample, 86% are singletons; the top ten hold less than 15%. The sample taken for sequencing was peripheral blood. Receptors originate from a woman aged 60-75 years with acute or convalescent COVID-19. The CDR3 runs from the conserved cysteine through the conserved F or W. The D gene is left open where the match is weak. The size entry is marked missing in some rows and otherwise reads once, few, many or a size class.

V	J	size	D	DNA	CDR3
TRBV5-1	TRBJ2-7	NA	NA	TGCGCCAGCAGCTTGGCAGGCTCCTACGAGCAGTACTTC	CASSLAGSYEQYF
TRBV27	TRBJ1-5	NA	NA	TGTGCCAGCAGTTTGCGGCCTAGCAATCAGCCCCAGCATTTT	CASSLRPSNQPQHF
TRBV28	TRBJ2-3	few	TRBD2	TGTGCCAGCAGTTTTAGCGGGGGAGGGGATACGCAGTATTTT	CASSFSGGGDTQYF
TRBV6-2/TRBV6-3	TRBJ2-2	NA	TRBD2	TGTGCCAGCAGTTATATGGGTTCGGGGGGCACCGGGGAGCTGTTTTTT	CASSYMGSGGTGELFF
TRBV9	TRBJ2-4	NA	TRBD2	TGTGCCAGCAGCCCCCGGGGGGGCCAAAACATTCAGTACTTC	CASSPRGGQNIQYF
TRBV4-2	TRBJ1-1	NA	TRBD1	TGTGCCAGCAGCCAAGCTGGGACAGGCGAAGCTTTCTTT	CASSQAGTGEAFF
TRBV3-1/TRBV3-2	TRBJ2-3	few	TRBD1	TGTGCCAGCAGCCAACCGGACAGGGGGAACACAGATACGCAGTATTTT	CASSQPDRGNTDTQYF
TRBV6-5	TRBJ1-5	NA	NA	TGTGCCAGCACCCGCGGGGAGAATCAGCCCCAGCATTTT	CASTRGENQPQHF
TRBV5-1	TRBJ2-7	NA	TRBD1	TGCGCCAGCAGCTTGGCCCTAGCAGGGGGATACGAGCAGTACTTC	CASSLALAGGYEQYF
TRBV27	TRBJ1-1	NA	NA	TGTGCCAGCAGTATCCGGGACACGGGGGGTGGAGGTGAAGCTTTCTTT	CASSIRDTGGGGEAFF
TRBV6-7	TRBJ2-7	NA	NA	TGTGCCAGCAGTTACTCGAAGCCCCGGGATAGGAGCAACTACGAGCAGTACTTC	CASSYSKPRDRSNYEQYF
TRBV11-2	TRBJ1-1	NA	NA	TGTGCCAGCAGCGTCCAGGGGAGAGGAGCTTTCTTT	CASSVQGRGAFF
TRBV7-8	TRBJ2-3	NA	NA	TGTGCCAGCAGCTTATACGGGGGATCCACAGATACGCAGTATTTT	CASSLYGGSTDTQYF
TRBV19	TRBJ2-1	NA	TRBD2	TGTGCCAGTAGTATTCAGCGGGACCCCACCAATGAGCAGTTCTTC	CASSIQRDPTNEQFF
TRBV14	TRBJ2-1	once	TRBD2	TGTGCCAGCAGCCAAGGGTCACTAGCGGGGTCTCACAATGAGCAGTTCTTC	CASSQGSLAGSHNEQFF
TRBV28	TRBJ2-5	NA	NA	TGTGCCAGCAGTTTCGTTAAAGAGACCCAGTACTTC	CASSFVKETQYF
TRBV29-1	TRBJ1-1	once	TRBD1	TGCAGCGTTGAGGGAAGGGGGCCTGAAGCTTTCTTT	CSVEGRGPEAFF
TRBV2	TRBJ1-2	once	NA	TGTGCCGGGAACAGGCAGACTGATGGCTACACCTTC	CAGNRQTDGYTF
TRBV10-3	TRBJ2-7	NA	TRBD2	TGTGCCATCAGTGAGTCGGCCCGACTAGCGGGGGACTACGAGCAGTACTTC	CAISESARLAGDYEQYF
TRBV14	TRBJ1-2	once	NA	TGTGCCAGCAGCCTCCGGGACAAGGAAAGCTATGGCTACACCTTC	CASSLRDKESYGYTF
TRBV6-1	TRBJ2-1	NA	NA	TGTGCCAGCAGTGACGAAGGGAGATTCTACAATGAGCAGTTCTTC	CASSDEGRFYNEQFF
TRBV5-1	TRBJ2-7	NA	TRBD2	TGCGCCAGCAGCTTGAGACTAGCGGGGGGGCCGTCCTACGAGCAGTACTTC	CASSLRLAGGPSYEQYF
TRBV7-2	TRBJ2-7	NA	TRBD1	TGTGCCAGCAGCGCCGGGACAGGAGGTACGAAGCAGTACTTC	CASSAGTGGTKQYF
TRBV14	TRBJ1-1	NA	NA	TGTGCCAGCAGCTGGGCTCCAGGGAACACTGAAGCTTTCTTT	CASSWAPGNTEAFF
TRBV19	TRBJ1-3	NA	NA	TGTGCCAGTACCCCTGATCAGGCAGCTGGAAACACCATATATTTT	CASTPDQAAGNTIYF
TRBV19	TRBJ2-2	NA	NA	TGTGCCAGTAGGGACCAGGGTATTAGCGGGGAGCTGTTTTTT	CASRDQGISGELFF
TRBV9	TRBJ2-1	NA	TRBD2	TGTGCCAGCTCCGCGGGGGGGTACTCCTACAATGAGCAGTTCTTC	CASSAGGYSYNEQFF
TRBV5-4	TRBJ2-1	NA	TRBD2	TGTGCCAGCAGCTTGGGTGGTCTAGCGGGGGGGAATGAGCAGTTCTTC	CASSLGGLAGGNEQFF
TRBV6-5	TRBJ1-3	few	TRBD1	TGTGCCAGCAGTCGACAGGGGGCAGCGGGAAACACCATATATTTT	CASSRQGAAGNTIYF
TRBV7-9	TRBJ2-7	NA	NA	TGTGCCAGCAGCCCCGCGGTGGTCAGTAAGCAGTACTTC	CASSPAVVSKQYF
TRBV29-1	TRBJ1-6	NA	TRBD1	TGCAGCGTTGCCCTCCAGGGGGAGTCACCCCTCCACTTT	CSVALQGESPLHF
TRBV3-1/TRBV3-2	TRBJ1-3	few	TRBD1	TGTGCCAGCAGCCTGCCTCCCGGGACAGGGACTGGAAACACCATATATTTT	CASSLPPGTGTGNTIYF
TRBV2	TRBJ1-6	NA	NA	TGTGCCAGCAGTTTGGACGGTGGAGGCAATTCACCCCTCCACTTT	CASSLDGGGNSPLHF
TRBV6-1	TRBJ2-3	NA	TRBD2	TGTGCCAGCAGTGAAGCCCGGACTAGCGGGGGCGCCGGCACAGATACGCAGTATTTT	CASSEARTSGGAGTDTQYF
TRBV24-1	TRBJ1-5	NA	NA	TGTGCCACCAGTGATTTTCCAGGGCAGCCCCAGCATTTT	CATSDFPGQPQHF
TRBV7-9	TRBJ2-5	NA	TRBD2	TGTGCCAGCAGCGAGGGACTAGCGGGGGGGCCTGTCACAGAGACCCAGTACTTC	CASSEGLAGGPVTETQYF
TRBV14	TRBJ2-3	NA	NA	TGTGCCAGCCGTTCAGCGCCCTACACAGATACGCAGTATTTT	CASRSAPYTDTQYF
TRBV30	TRBJ2-5	NA	TRBD2	TGTGCCTGGTCACTAGCGGTGCAAGAGACCCAGTACTTC	CAWSLAVQETQYF
TRBV6-1	TRBJ1-6	NA	NA	TGTGCCAGCAGTGAACGATGGGGGGATTCACCCCTCCACTTT	CASSERWGDSPLHF
TRBV7-3	TRBJ2-3	NA	NA	TGTGCCAGCAGCTTAAACCAGGATACGCAGTATTTT	CASSLNQDTQYF
TRBV2	TRBJ1-4	NA	NA	TGTGCCAGCCACTCAACTAATGAAAAACTGTTTTTT	CASHSTNEKLFF
TRBV19	TRBJ1-5	NA	TRBD1	TGTGCCAGTAGTGCTAGGGGACAGCGAGATCAGCCCCAGCATTTT	CASSARGQRDQPQHF
TRBV6-2/TRBV6-3	TRBJ1-6	NA	NA	TGTGCCAGCAGTTACTCGAGGGTTATTATCCAAAATTCACCCCTCCACTTT	CASSYSRVIIQNSPLHF
TRBV23-1	TRBJ2-3	NA	NA	TGCGCCAGCAGTCATCAAGACTCCACAGATACGCAGTATTTT	CASSHQDSTDTQYF
TRBV7-2	TRBJ1-6	NA	TRBD1	TGTGCCATAACTAAGGGGCCGGGACAGGGGTATAATTCACCCCTCCACTTT	CAITKGPGQGYNSPLHF
TRBV7-3	TRBJ2-5	NA	NA	TGTGCCAGCAGCGCAACTAGCTCTGTAGAGACCCAGTACTTC	CASSATSSVETQYF
TRBV7-2	TRBJ2-2	NA	NA	TGTGCCAGCAGCTTCTTCCAGGGGGGCGGCACCGGGGAGCTGTTTTTT	CASSFFQGGGTGELFF
TRBV6-6	TRBJ2-4	NA	TRBD2	TGTGCCAGCAGTTACTATCCGGGGGGGGCTGACATTCAGTACTTC	CASSYYPGGADIQYF
TRBV12-3/TRBV12-4	TRBJ1-2	once	NA	TGTGCCAGCAGTTTCGGTGTTGGCTACACCTTC	CASSFGVGYTF
TRBV3-1/TRBV3-2	TRBJ2-1	once	TRBD2	TGTGCCAGCAGGGCCGGGACTAGGCCTAACAATGAGCAGTTCTTC	CASRAGTRPNNEQFF
TRBV4-2	TRBJ2-7	NA	TRBD2	TGTGCCAGCAGCCGAGAACTAGCGGGGGGGTACGAGCAGTACTTC	CASSRELAGGYEQYF